The following is a TCR beta chain sequence with its context. Its target is unknown. The data were taken from a study of graft-versus-host responses after intestinal transplantation. On the study more broadly: Among the recipients, transplants were multivisceral, liver-intestinal, or isolated intestinal. Among the recipients, all got anti-thymocyte globulin induction and then tacrolimus and steroids for about 3 years.

J was trimmed by 4 bases and V by 4 bases; bases with no gene match: 8. Germline V gene lookup returns CDR1 ENHRY and CDR2 SYGVKD. There are 15 residues in the CDR3. The method was immunoSEQ multiplex PCR; TCRdb's version includes in-frame clones alone and lacks a portion of them. This table holds about 59,000 clones, almost 95% found once. The material was unstimulated CD4+ T cells sorted from spleen or lymph node cells, obtained before transplant. V is TRBV10-3 and J is TRBJ1-2; 8 nucleotides agree with TRBD1. The receptor comes from a human donor who was the organ donor for an intestinal transplant. CDR3 in DNA: TGTGCCATCAGTGGAACAGGGGGGAGTGGCTATGGCTACACCTTC. It codes for CAISGTGGSGYGYTF.